Reported below is one TCR beta chain. The antigen is unknown. This CDR3 spans 14 amino acids. Germline CDR1 reads SEHNR; CDR2 reads FQNEAQ (reference sequence). Deletions cut 0 bases from V and 6 bases from J, with 6 bases between. The data were produced by immunoSEQ multiplex PCR, yet TCRdb's version contains in-frame clones alone and is incomplete. The sample has 50,000 to 60,000 clones, 55% to 75% seen once. This sample is drawn from a study of CD4+ T cells in melanoma. Study results and caveats: Reportedly, melanoma neoantigen-specific CD4+ T cells showed varied differentiation states.

The V and J genes are TRBV7-9 and TRBJ1-6, with D uncertain. This clonotype was obtained from a human donor with melanoma. Input material: tumor tissue. CDR3 in amino acids: CASSLALINSPLHF. The CDR3 DNA is TGTGCCAGCAGCTTAGCCCTGATTAATTCACCCCTCCACTTT.